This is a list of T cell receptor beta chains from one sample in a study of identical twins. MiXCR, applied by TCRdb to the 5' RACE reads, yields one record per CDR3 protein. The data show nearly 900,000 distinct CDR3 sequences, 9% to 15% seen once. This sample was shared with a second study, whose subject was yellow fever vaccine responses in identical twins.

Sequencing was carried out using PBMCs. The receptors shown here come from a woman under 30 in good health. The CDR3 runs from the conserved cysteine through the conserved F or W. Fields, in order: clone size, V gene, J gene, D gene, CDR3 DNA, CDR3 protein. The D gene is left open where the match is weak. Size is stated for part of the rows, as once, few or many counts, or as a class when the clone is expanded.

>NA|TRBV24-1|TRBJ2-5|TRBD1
TGTGCCACCAGTGGGGCGGGACAGGGACACAAAGAGACCCAGTACTTC
CATSGAGQGHKETQYF
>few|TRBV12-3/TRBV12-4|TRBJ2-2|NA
TGTGCCAGCAGTCTGGGGGTTTCCGGGGAGCTGTTTTTT
CASSLGVSGELFF
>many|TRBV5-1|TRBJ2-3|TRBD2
TGCGCCAGCAGCGTGAAATGGTTAGCGGGAACAGATACGCAGTATTTT
CASSVKWLAGTDTQYF
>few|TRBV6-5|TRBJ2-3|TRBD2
TGTGCCAGCAGTTCGGCTCAACTAGCGGGGGGGTTTAGCACAGATACGCAGTATTTT
CASSSAQLAGGFSTDTQYF
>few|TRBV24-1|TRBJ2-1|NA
TGTGCCACCAGTGATTACAGGACCGATGAGCAGTTCTTC
CATSDYRTDEQFF
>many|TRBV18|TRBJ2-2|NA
TGTGCCAGCAGCCCCTCGAACACCGGGGAGCTGTTTTTT
CASSPSNTGELFF
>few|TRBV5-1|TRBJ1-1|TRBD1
TGCGCCAGCAGGAGACAGGGGGCTTTAGCTGAAGCTTTCTTT
CASRRQGALAEAFF
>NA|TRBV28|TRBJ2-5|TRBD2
TGTGCCAGCAGCGCGACTAGCGGGATGGTGACCCAGTACTTC
CASSATSGMVTQYF
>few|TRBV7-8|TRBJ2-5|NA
TGTGCCAGCAGCCCATTAACGAGGGGCTTGTACTTC
CASSPLTRGLYF
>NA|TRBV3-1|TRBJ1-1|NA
TGTGCCAGCAGCCAAGATCAAAGGAGGGATGCTTTCTTT
CASSQDQRRDAFF
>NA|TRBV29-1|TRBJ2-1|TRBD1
TGCAGCGTTGACCCAAGGACAGGGGAGATCGATGAGCAGTTCTTC
CSVDPRTGEIDEQFF
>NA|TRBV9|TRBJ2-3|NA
TGTGCCAGCAGCGTAGGGTGGAGGAGCACAGATACGCAGTATTTT
CASSVGWRSTDTQYF
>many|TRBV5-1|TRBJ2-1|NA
TGCGCCAGCAGCCCGAAAATACACAATGAGCAGTTCTTC
CASSPKIHNEQFF
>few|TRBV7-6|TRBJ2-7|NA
TGTGCCAGCAGCTTGGGGGCCTTCGGAGGGACCTCCTACGAGCAGTACTTC
CASSLGAFGGTSYEQYF
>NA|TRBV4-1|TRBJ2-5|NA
TGCGCCAGCAGCCAAGGCCACAGTCTTGAGGAGACCCAGTACTTC
CASSQGHSLEETQYF
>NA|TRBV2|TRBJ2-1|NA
TGTGCCAGCAGTGAAACGGTTAGGGATGAGCAGTTCTTC
CASSETVRDEQFF
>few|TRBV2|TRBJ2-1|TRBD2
TGTGCCAGCAAGACTAGCGGGGGTGATGAGCAGTTCTTC
CASKTSGGDEQFF
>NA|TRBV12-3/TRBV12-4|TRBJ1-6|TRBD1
TGTGCCAGCACCCCATCGACAGGGACTGGTTCACCCCTCCACTTT
CASTPSTGTGSPLHF
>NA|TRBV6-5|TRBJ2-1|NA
TGTGCCAGCAGTTACAATCTACAGAAGTACACTGAGCAGTTCTTC
CASSYNLQKYTEQFF
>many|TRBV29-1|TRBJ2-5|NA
TGCAGCGTTGAGGGTGGGGAGACCCAGTACTTC
CSVEGGETQYF
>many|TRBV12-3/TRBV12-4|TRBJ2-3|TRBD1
TGTGCCAGCAGCCCAACAGGGGGAGGCACAGATACGCAGTATTTT
CASSPTGGGTDTQYF
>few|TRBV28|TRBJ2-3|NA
TGTGCCAGCAGGAAGATGGCAGATACGCAGTATTTT
CASRKMADTQYF
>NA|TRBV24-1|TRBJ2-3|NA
TGTGCCACCAGTGATGGCAGGGGCCTTCCAGATACGCAGTATTTT
CATSDGRGLPDTQYF
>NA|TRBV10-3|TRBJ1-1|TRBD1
TGTGCCATCAGACGGGATGGGACAGGCCAGCCGGAAGCTTTCTTT
CAIRRDGTGQPEAFF
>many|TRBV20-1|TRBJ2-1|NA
TGCAGTGCTAGTCTTCCCACCCTCTCCTACAATGAGCAGTTCTTC
CSASLPTLSYNEQFF
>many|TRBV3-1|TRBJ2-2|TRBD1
TGTGCCAGCAGCCCCCGGGACAGGGCGAACACCGGGGAGCTGTTTTTT
CASSPRDRANTGELFF
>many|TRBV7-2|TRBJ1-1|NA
TGTGCCAGCAGCTTAAAAGGTGACACTGAAGCTTTCTTT
CASSLKGDTEAFF
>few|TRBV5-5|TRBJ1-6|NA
TGTGCCAGCAGCTTGGTGGACTTGGGGGGTAATTCACCCCTCCACTTT
CASSLVDLGGNSPLHF
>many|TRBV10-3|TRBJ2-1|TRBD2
TGTGCCATCAGTGAGTCTGCTAGCGGGGGCTACAATGAGCAGTTCTTC
CAISESASGGYNEQFF
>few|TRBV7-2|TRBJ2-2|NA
TGTGCCAGCAGCTTAACTACAGCGCCCGGGGAGCTGTTTTTT
CASSLTTAPGELFF
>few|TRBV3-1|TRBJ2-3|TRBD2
TGTGCCAGCAGCCAAGATCGCGCCGGGAGGAGGCTCACAGATACGCAGTATTTT
CASSQDRAGRRLTDTQYF
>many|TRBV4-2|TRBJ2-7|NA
TGTGCCAGCAGTCAAGAGTTCAGCCGCGAGCAGTACTTC
CASSQEFSREQYF
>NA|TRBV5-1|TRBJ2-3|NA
TGCGCCAGCAACGCGGCGGGCGGGACTAGCACAGATACGCAGTATTTT
CASNAAGGTSTDTQYF
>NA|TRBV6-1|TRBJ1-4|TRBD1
TGTGCCAGCAGCAACAGGGGGCGACGGGAAAAACTGTTTTTT
CASSNRGRREKLFF
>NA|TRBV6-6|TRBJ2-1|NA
TGTGCCAGCAGTCTACTACGGGACAATGAGCAGTTCTTC
CASSLLRDNEQFF
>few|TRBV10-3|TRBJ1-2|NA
TGTGCCATCAGTGAGGCAGTATATGGCTACACCTTC
CAISEAVYGYTF
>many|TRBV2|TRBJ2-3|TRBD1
TGTGCCAGCAGCCGGCAGGGGGCAGATACGCAGTATTTT
CASSRQGADTQYF
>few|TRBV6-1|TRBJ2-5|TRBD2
TGTGCCAGCAGTAGAGTTAGCGGGGGGCCGGGAGAGACCCAGTACTTC
CASSRVSGGPGETQYF
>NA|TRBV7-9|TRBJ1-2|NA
TGTGCCAGCAGCTTACCCCTCCCTTCTGGCTACACCTTC
CASSLPLPSGYTF
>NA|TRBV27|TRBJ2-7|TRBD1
TGTGCCAGCAGTTGGACAGGGGGGAACGAGCAGTACTTC
CASSWTGGNEQYF
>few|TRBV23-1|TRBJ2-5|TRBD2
TGCGCCAGCACCATAGCGGGAGATGGGGAGACCCAGTACTTC
CASTIAGDGETQYF
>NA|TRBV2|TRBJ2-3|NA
TGTGCCAGCGGTGGCACCCAGGGAGATACGCAGTATTTT
CASGGTQGDTQYF
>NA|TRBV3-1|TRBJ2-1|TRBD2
TGTGCCAGCAGCCACGGTGGAGGGAGGGCAGGTAATGAGCAGTTCTTC
CASSHGGGRAGNEQFF
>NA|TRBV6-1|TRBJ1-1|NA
TGTGCCAGCACCAAGGGGGATGAGAACACTGAAGCTTTCTTT
CASTKGDENTEAFF
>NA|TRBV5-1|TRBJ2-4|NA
TGCGCCAGCAGCTCGGGCGACCGATGGCAACCGGGGAACATTCAGTACTTC
CASSSGDRWQPGNIQYF
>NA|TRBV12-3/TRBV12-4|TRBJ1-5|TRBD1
TGTGCCAGCAGTTTGACAGGGGGCATCAATCAGCCCCAGCATTTT
CASSLTGGINQPQHF
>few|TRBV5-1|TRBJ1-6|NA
TGCGCCAGCAGCTTCGCGTCAGGGGATAATTCACCCCTCCACTTT
CASSFASGDNSPLHF
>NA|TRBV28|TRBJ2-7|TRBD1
TGTGCCAGCAGTCCTGGACAGGTCGTCTCCTACGAGCAGTACTTC
CASSPGQVVSYEQYF
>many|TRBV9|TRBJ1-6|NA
TGTGCCAGCAGCGTAGGTCCAGGGTCGGATTCACCCCTCCACTTT
CASSVGPGSDSPLHF
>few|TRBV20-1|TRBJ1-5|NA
TGCAGTGCTAGTACGGACATCAGCAATCAGCCCCAGCATTTT
CSASTDISNQPQHF
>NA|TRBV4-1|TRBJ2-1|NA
TGCGCCAGCAGCCAAGAGTGGGTGAGCTCCTACAATGAGCAGTTCTTC
CASSQEWVSSYNEQFF
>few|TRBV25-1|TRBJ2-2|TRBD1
TGTGCCAGCAGTCATCAACAGGGGACGAACACCGGGGAGCTGTTTTTT
CASSHQQGTNTGELFF
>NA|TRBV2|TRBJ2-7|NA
TGTGCCAGCAAACAAGAGGGGGGACCTTCCTACGAGCAGTACTTC
CASKQEGGPSYEQYF
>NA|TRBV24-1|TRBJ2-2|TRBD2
TGTGCCACCCAGCGCAGCGGGAGTGGCACCGGGGAGCTGTTTTTT
CATQRSGSGTGELFF
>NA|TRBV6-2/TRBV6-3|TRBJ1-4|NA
TGTGCCAGCAGTTACTCGCCGGGACAAACTAATGAAAAACTGTTTTTT
CASSYSPGQTNEKLFF